These T cell receptor beta chains were read from a single sample in a study of Graves' ophthalmopathy and Graves' hyperthyroidism. TCRdb independently ran MiXCR on the multiplex PCR reads; one entry per CDR3 protein. The sample lists some 400,000 distinct CDR3 sequences, roughly 18% occurring once. Material for sequencing was peripheral blood. The receptor source for this set is a woman between 18 and 29 years old with Graves' ophthalmopathy. Each CDR3 is given without its conserved first and last residue.

J gene | CDR3 length | V gene | CDR3 protein
TRBJ2-7 | 11 | TRBV29-1 | SVEFGSGYEQY
TRBJ2-2 | 12 | TRBV9 | ASGISGGPGELF
TRBJ2-7 | 12 | TRBV25-1 | ASSEYFRDYEQY
TRBJ1-1 | 13 | TRBV5-4 | ASSLQGRRYTEAF
TRBJ1-1 | 11 | TRBV2 | ASSVTSNTEAF
TRBJ1-2 | 14 | TRBV6-5 | ASSYTGTGVNYGYT
TRBJ1-2 | 11 | TRBV6-1 | ASSDGTRYGYT
TRBJ2-4 | 13 | TRBV12-3/TRBV12-4 | ASSLGLAAKNIQY
TRBJ2-5 | 9 | TRBV6-1 | ASSRKETQY
TRBJ1-1 | 12 | TRBV2 | ASSAGLQKGEAF
TRBJ2-7 | 17 | TRBV7-8 | ASSLLVTSGGRSSYEQY
TRBJ1-1 | 13 | TRBV11-3 | ASSRGSRPNTEAF
TRBJ2-5 | 13 | TRBV13 | ASSLGQGGYETQY
TRBJ1-2 | 16 | TRBV19 | ASSTYVVTGTTNYGYT
TRBJ2-5 | 12 | TRBV6-1 | AGGRTGLTETQY
TRBJ1-6 | 11 | TRBV12-3/TRBV12-4 | ASSLGDNSPLH
TRBJ2-3 | 11 | TRBV20-1 | SAVAGVADTQY
TRBJ1-2 | 14 | TRBV25-1 | ASSDLGSDRIYGYT
TRBJ2-7 | 13 | TRBV27 | ASALVEGKVYEQY
TRBJ2-7 | 12 | TRBV6-5 | ASSWTGGAYEQY
TRBJ1-2 | 13 | TRBV18 | ASSPGGPFGYGYT
TRBJ1-5 | 13 | TRBV6-1 | ASSEDRGVNQPQH
TRBJ2-7 | 12 | TRBV28 | ASSLMGAPYEQY
TRBJ1-6 | 17 | TRBV28 | ASSPTPPGRSSYNSPLH
TRBJ1-1 | 9 | TRBV29-1 | SVEAHTEAF
TRBJ1-1 | 14 | TRBV11-1 | ASSFYICSLGQGAF
TRBJ2-5 | 16 | TRBV25-1 | ASSDSPGTGGYQETQY
TRBJ2-3 | 14 | TRBV19 | ASRPGWLADTDTQY
TRBJ1-1 | 11 | TRBV20-1 | SAFTTVNTEAF
TRBJ2-5 | 12 | TRBV24-1 | ATGQAGGGETQY
TRBJ2-5 | 10 | TRBV6-2/TRBV6-3 | ASRGHKETQY
TRBJ1-2 | 14 | TRBV6-2/TRBV6-3 | ASSTPAGQGIYGYT
TRBJ2-5 | 13 | TRBV13 | ASSFALEDQETQY
TRBJ2-7 | 12 | TRBV5-1 | ASSSGTGAFEQY
TRBJ1-1 | 10 | TRBV30 | AWSVPGRKAF
TRBJ2-2 | 12 | TRBV28 | ASTSRGGTGELF
TRBJ2-7 | 9 | TRBV20-1 | SAHSSYEQY
TRBJ2-2 | 14 | TRBV30 | AWSDPQRGNTGELF
TRBJ2-5 | 9 | TRBV28 | ATRGGKTQY
TRBJ1-5 | 11 | TRBV6-1 | AISDSSNQPQH
TRBJ2-7 | 11 | TRBV6-2/TRBV6-3 | ASRPASGFEQY
TRBJ2-7 | 13 | TRBV7-3 | ASRSTGLPIYEQY
TRBJ1-6 | 16 | TRBV6-1 | ASTQQTGGSSYNSPLH
TRBJ1-5 | 15 | TRBV6-4 | ASNNFPGPGNNQPQH
TRBJ1-3 | 11 | TRBV7-2 | ASSPRTGNTIY
TRBJ1-5 | 13 | TRBV28 | ASSFWAGVGQPQH
TRBJ2-7 | 13 | TRBV28 | ASSPSGALGYEQY